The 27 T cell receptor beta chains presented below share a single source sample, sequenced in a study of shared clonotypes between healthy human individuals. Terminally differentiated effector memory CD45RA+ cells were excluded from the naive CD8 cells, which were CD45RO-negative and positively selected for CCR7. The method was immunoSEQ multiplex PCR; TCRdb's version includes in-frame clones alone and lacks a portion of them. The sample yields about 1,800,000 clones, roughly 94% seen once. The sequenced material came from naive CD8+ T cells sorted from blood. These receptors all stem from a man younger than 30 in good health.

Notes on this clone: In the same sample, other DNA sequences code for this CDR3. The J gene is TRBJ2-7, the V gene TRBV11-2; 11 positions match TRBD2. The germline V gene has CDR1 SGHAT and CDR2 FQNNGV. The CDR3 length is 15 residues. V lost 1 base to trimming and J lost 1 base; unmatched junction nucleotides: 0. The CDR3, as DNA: TGTGCCAGCAGCTTAGTAGCGGGAGGGTCCTACGAGCAGTACTTC. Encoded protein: CASSLVAGGSYEQYF.

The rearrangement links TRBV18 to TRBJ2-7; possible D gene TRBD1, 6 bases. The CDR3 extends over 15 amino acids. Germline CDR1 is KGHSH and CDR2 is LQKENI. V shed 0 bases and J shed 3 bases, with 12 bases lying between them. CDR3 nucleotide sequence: TGTGCCAGCTCACCACCGTCCCAGGGGTACTACGAGCAGTACTTC. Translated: CASSPPSQGYYEQYF.

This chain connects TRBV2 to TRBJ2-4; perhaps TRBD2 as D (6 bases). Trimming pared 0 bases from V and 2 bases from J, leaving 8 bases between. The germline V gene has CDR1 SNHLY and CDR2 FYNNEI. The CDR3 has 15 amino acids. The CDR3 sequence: CASSEAGRSKNIQYF. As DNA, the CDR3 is TGTGCCAGCAGTGAAGCAGGGAGGTCCAAAAACATTCAGTACTTC.

The CDR3: CAGTGEAGSDYGYTF. The CDR3 coding sequence is TGTGCCGGAACGGGGGAGGCAGGGTCAGACTATGGCTACACCTTC. This chain uses TRBV2 with TRBJ1-2; D might be TRBD1 (5 bases). CDR3 size: 15 residues. In germline, CDR1 is SNHLY, CDR2 FYNNEI. Trimming left V 11 bases short and J 3 bases short, with 22 bases between.

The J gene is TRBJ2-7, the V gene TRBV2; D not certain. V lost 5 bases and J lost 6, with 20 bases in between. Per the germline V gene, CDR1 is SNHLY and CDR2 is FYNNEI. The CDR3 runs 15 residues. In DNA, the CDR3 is TGTGCCAGCAGTCCGTTGTGGGCCCCTCCGGGCGAGCAGTACTTC. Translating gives CASSPLWAPPGEQYF.

This CDR3 reads CASSPRHDLNEKLFF. CDR3 DNA sequence: TGTGCCAGCAGTCCCAGACACGATCTTAATGAAAAACTGTTTTTT. The V gene is TRBV27, the J gene TRBJ1-4; no definite D call. V dropped 5 bases and J dropped 4 bases, with 14 bases sitting between them. There are 15 residues in the CDR3. CDR1 is MNHEY and CDR2 is SMNVEV in the germline V gene (reference sequence).

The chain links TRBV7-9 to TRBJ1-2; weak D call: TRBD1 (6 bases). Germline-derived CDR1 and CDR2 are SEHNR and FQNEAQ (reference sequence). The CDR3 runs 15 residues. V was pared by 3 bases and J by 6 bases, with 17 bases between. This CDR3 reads CASSFTGSAVHGYTF. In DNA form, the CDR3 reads TGTGCCAGCAGCTTCACAGGGTCGGCTGTCCATGGCTACACCTTC.

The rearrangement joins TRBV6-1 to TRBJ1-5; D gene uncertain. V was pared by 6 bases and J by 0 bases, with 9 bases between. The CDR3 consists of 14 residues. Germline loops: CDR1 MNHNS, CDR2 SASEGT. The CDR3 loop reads CASSREYSNQPQHF. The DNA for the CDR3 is TGTGCCAGCAGCCGGGAGTATAGCAATCAGCCCCAGCATTTT.

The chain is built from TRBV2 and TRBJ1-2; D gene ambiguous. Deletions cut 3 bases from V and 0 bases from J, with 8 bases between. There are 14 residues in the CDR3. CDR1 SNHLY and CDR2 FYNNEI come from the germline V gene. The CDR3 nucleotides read TGTGCCAGCAGTGAGCCAGGAACTAACTATGGCTACACCTTC. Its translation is CASSEPGTNYGYTF.

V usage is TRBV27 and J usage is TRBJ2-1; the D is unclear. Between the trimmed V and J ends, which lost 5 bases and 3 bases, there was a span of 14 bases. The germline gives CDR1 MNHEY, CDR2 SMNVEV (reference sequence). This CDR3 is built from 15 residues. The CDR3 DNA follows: TGTGCCAGCAGTCAACCATCGGACGGCTACAATGAGCAGTTCTTC. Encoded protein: CASSQPSDGYNEQFF.

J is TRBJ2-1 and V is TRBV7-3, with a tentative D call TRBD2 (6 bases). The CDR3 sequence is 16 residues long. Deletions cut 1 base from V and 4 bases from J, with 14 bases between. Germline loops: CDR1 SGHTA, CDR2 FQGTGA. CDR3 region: CASSLRAGTLYNEQFF. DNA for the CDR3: TGTGCCAGCAGCTTAAGGGCGGGGACTTTATACAATGAGCAGTTCTTC.

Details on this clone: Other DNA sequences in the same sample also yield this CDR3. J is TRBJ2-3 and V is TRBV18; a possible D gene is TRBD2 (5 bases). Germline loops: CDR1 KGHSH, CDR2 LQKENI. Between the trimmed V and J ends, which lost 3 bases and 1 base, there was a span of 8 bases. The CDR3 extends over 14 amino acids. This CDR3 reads CASSPSGGTDTQYF. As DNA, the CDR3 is TGTGCCAGCTCACCTTCCGGGGGCACAGATACGCAGTATTTT.

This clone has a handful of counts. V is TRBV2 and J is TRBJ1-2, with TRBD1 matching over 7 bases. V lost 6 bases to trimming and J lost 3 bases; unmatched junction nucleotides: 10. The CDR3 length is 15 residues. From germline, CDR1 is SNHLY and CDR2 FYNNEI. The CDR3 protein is CASSPGRQGDYGYTF. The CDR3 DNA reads TGTGCCAGCAGCCCTGGACGACAGGGAGACTATGGCTACACCTTC.

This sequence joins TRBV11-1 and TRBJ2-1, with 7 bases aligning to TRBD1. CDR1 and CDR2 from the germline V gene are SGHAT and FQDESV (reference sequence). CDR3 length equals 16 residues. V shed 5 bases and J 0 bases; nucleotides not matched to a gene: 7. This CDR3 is CASSGPGQSSYNEQFF. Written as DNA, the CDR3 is TGTGCCAGCAGCGGACCGGGACAGAGCTCCTACAATGAGCAGTTCTTC.

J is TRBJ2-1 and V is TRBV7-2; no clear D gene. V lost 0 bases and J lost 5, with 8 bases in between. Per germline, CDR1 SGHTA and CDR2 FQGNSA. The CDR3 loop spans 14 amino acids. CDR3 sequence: CASSLASIHNEQFF. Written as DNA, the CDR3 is TGTGCCAGCAGCTTAGCGTCTATCCACAATGAGCAGTTCTTC.

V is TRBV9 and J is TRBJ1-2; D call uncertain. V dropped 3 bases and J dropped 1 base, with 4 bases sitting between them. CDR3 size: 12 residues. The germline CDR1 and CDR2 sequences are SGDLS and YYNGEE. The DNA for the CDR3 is TGTGCCAGCAGCGGTAATAACTATGGCTACACCTTC. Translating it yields CASSGNNYGYTF.

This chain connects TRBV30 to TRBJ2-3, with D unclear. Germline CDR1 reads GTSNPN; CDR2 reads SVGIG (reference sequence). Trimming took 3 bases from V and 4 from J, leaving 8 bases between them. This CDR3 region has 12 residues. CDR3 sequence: CAWRVPPDTQYF. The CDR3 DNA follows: TGTGCCTGGAGAGTCCCCCCAGATACGCAGTATTTT. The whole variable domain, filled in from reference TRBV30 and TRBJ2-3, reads SQTIHQWPATLVQPVGSPLSLECTVEGTSNPNLYWYRQAAGRGLQLLFYSVGIGQISSEVPQNLSASRPQDRQFILSSKKLLLSDSGFYLCAWRVPPDTQYFGPGTRLTVL.

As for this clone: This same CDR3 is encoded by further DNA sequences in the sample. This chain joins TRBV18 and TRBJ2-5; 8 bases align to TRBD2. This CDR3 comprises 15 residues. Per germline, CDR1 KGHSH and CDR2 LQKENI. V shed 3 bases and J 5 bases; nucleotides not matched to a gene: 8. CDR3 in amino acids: CASSPLGGAYETQYF. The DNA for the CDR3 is TGTGCCAGCTCACCTCTCGGGGGGGCTTATGAGACCCAGTACTTC.

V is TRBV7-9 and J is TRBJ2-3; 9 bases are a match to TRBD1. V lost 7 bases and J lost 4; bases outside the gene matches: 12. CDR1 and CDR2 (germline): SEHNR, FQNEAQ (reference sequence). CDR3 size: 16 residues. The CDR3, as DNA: TGTGCCAGCACCCTTAATAGGGACAGGGCAGCAGATACGCAGTATTTT. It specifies CASTLNRDRAADTQYF. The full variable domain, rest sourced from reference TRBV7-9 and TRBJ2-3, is DTGVSQNPRHKITKRGQNVTFRCDPISEHNRLYWYRQTLGQGPEFLTYFQNEAQLEKSRLLSDRFSAERPKGSFSTLEIQRTEQGDSAMYLCASTLNRDRAADTQYFGPGTRLTVL.

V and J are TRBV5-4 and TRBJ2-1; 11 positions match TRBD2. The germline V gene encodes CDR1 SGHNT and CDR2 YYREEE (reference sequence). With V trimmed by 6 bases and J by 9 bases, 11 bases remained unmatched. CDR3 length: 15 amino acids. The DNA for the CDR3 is TGTGCCAGCACCGGACAGACTAGCGGGATGGGTGAGCAGTTCTTC. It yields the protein CASTGQTSGMGEQFF. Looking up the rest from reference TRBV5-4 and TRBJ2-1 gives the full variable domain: ETGVTQSPTHLIKTRGQQVTLRCSSQSGHNTVSWYQQALGQGPQFIFQYYREEENGRGNFPPRFSGLQFPNYSSELNVNALELDDSALYLCASTGQTSGMGEQFFGPGTRLTVL.

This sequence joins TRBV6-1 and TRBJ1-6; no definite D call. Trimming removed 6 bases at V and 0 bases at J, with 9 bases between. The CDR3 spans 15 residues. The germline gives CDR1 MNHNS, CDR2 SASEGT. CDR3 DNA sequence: TGTGCCAGCAGAGTCGACGGCTCCTATAATTCACCCCTCCACTTT. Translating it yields CASRVDGSYNSPLHF.

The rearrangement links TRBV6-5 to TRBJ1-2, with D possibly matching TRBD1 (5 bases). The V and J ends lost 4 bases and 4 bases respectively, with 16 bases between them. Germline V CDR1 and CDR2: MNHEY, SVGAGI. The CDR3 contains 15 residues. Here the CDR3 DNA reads TGTGCCAGCAGTTCATCAGGGCGGTCGGGCTATGGCTACACCTTC. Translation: CASSSSGRSGYGYTF.

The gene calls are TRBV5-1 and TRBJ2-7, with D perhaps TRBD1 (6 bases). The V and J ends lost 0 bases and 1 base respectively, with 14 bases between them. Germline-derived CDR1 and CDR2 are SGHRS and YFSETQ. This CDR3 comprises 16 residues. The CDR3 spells CASSLGVSGQSYEQYF. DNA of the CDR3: TGCGCCAGCAGCTTGGGGGTCTCAGGACAGTCCTACGAGCAGTACTTC.

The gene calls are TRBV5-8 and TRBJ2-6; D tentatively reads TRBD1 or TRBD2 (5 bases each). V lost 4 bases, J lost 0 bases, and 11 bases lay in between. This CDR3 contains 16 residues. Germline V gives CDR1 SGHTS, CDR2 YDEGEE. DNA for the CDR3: TGTGCCAGCAGCATGGGACGCCCCTCTGGGGCCAACGTCCTGACTTTC. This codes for CASSMGRPSGANVLTF.

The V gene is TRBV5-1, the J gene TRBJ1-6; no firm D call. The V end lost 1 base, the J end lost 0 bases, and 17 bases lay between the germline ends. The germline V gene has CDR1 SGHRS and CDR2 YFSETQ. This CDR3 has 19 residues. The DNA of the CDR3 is TGCGCCAGCAGCTTGCAACAATCCACAAAAAGCTCCTATAATTCACCCCTCCACTTT. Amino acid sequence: CASSLQQSTKSSYNSPLHF. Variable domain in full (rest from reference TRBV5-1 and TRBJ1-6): KAGVTQTPRYLIKTRGQQVTLSCSPISGHRSVSWYQQTPGQGLQFLFEYFSETQRNKGNFPGRFSGRQFSNSRSEMNVSTLELGDSALYLCASSLQQSTKSSYNSPLHFGNGTRLTVT.

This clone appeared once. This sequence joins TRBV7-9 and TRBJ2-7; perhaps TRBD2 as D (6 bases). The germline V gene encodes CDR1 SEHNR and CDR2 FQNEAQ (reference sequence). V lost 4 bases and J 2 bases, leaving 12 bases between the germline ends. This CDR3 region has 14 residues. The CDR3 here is CASSSRDFPYEQYF. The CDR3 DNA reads TGTGCCAGCAGCTCCCGGGACTTCCCCTACGAGCAGTACTTC. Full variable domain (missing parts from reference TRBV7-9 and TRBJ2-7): DTGVSQNPRHKITKRGQNVTFRCDPISEHNRLYWYRQTLGQGPEFLTYFQNEAQLEKSRLLSDRFSAERPKGSFSTLEIQRTEQGDSAMYLCASSSRDFPYEQYFGPGTRLTVT.

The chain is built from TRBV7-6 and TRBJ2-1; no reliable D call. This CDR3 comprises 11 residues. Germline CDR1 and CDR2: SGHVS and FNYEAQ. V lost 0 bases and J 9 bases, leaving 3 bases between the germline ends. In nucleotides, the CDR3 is TGTGCCAGCAGCTTAGCGCTTGAGCAGTTCTTC. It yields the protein CASSLALEQFF.